These T cell receptor beta chains were read from a single sample in a study of blood T cell repertoires in COVID-19. TCRdb's copy holds only in-frame clones and misses some; the assay was immunoSEQ multiplex PCR. Among nearly 350,000 clones, about 83% were seen once, and the ten largest hold approximately 3%. The sequenced material came from peripheral blood. These receptors originate from a man aged 25-40 years with active or convalescent COVID-19. Each CDR3 is given with its conserved first and last residue. D genes are given only for firm matches. Size is stated for part of the rows, as once, few or many counts, or as a class when the clone is expanded.

d_gene	v_gene	abundance	j_gene	CDR3nt	CDR3aa
-	TRBV7-3	-	TRBJ2-5	TGTGCCAGCAGCGCCTTCGGAGAGACCCAGTACTTC	CASSAFGETQYF
TRBD1	TRBV2	-	TRBJ1-5	TGTGCCAGCAGGGGACAGGGGAATGTGCCCCAGCATTTT	CASRGQGNVPQHF
-	TRBV2	-	TRBJ1-1	TGTGCCAGCGCGTTTGGCGGCATGGATGAAGCTTTCTTT	CASAFGGMDEAFF
-	TRBV6-5	-	TRBJ2-2	TGTGCCAGCACTCCGAGTAGGGGAATCACCGGGGAGCTGTTTTTT	CASTPSRGITGELFF
-	TRBV19	-	TRBJ2-2	TGTGCCAGTACCCCGGCGAGGGGGTCGGGCACCGGGGAGCTGTTTTTT	CASTPARGSGTGELFF
-	TRBV6-5	-	TRBJ2-1	TGTGCCAGCAGCCCGGGGTGGAGCTCCTACAATGAGCAGTTCTTC	CASSPGWSSYNEQFF
-	TRBV4-3	-	TRBJ2-2	TGCGCCAGCAGCAGACAGCCAGGGCGAGCCACCGGGGAGCTGTTTTTT	CASSRQPGRATGELFF
TRBD1	TRBV4-1	-	TRBJ2-5	TGCGCCAGCAGCCGACAACCACAGGGGGCGGGAGAGACCCAGTACTTC	CASSRQPQGAGETQYF
-	TRBV14	-	TRBJ2-7	TGTGCCAGCAGCCCGACAACGGCCGGGACGCGGGGTTACTACGAGCAGTACTTC	CASSPTTAGTRGYYEQYF
TRBD2	TRBV11-2	-	TRBJ2-1	TGTGCCAGCGAAAGCGGGAGGGCCAATGAGCAGTTCTTC	CASESGRANEQFF
TRBD1	TRBV27	-	TRBJ2-5	TGTGCCAGCAGTTTGGTACAGGGGGCTTTTGAGACCCAGTACTTC	CASSLVQGAFETQYF
-	TRBV30	-	TRBJ1-1	TGTGCCTGGAGTGTAAGACTGAGAACTGCTGAAGCTTTCTTT	CAWSVRLRTAEAFF
-	TRBV6-5	-	TRBJ1-2	TGTGCCAGCAGTTATGCGGGCGAATACTATGGCTACACCTTC	CASSYAGEYYGYTF
TRBD1	TRBV3-1/TRBV3-2	-	TRBJ1-1	TGTACCAGCAGACAGGGGGGAAATTTTGAAGCTTTCTTT	CTSRQGGNFEAFF
-	TRBV28	-	TRBJ1-1	TGTGCCAGCAAGACCCCCGACAGGAACACTGAAGCTTTCTTT	CASKTPDRNTEAFF
TRBD2	TRBV5-5	-	TRBJ2-7	TGTGCCAGCAGCTTTAGCGGGGGTCGTGGCGAGCAGTACTTC	CASSFSGGRGEQYF
-	TRBV5-6	-	TRBJ1-2	TGTGCCAGCAGCTTGTCCGGACACCGCAACTATGGCTACACCTTC	CASSLSGHRNYGYTF
TRBD2	TRBV7-3	once	TRBJ2-3	TGTGCCAGCAGCTCTGGGGACTACGACACAGATACGCAGTATTTT	CASSSGDYDTDTQYF
TRBD1	TRBV7-2	-	TRBJ1-1	TGTGCCAGCAGCGCCCGACAGGGTAGGAACACTGAAGCTTTCTTT	CASSARQGRNTEAFF
-	TRBV24-1	-	TRBJ1-1	TGTGCCACCAGGAGTGAAGCTTTCTTT	CATRSEAFF
-	TRBV15	-	TRBJ2-3	TGTGCCACCAGCCCCGCACAGGAGTCGCAGTATTTT	CATSPAQESQYF
-	TRBV7-8	-	TRBJ1-2	TGTGCCAGCAGCTTATACAGGAACTATGGCTACACCTTC	CASSLYRNYGYTF
TRBD1	TRBV5-5	once	TRBJ1-5	TGTGCCAGCAGCTCCCGACAGGGAAATCAGCCCCAGCATTTT	CASSSRQGNQPQHF
-	TRBV7-2	once	TRBJ1-5	TGTGCCAGCAGCCCTAGAGGGGGTGGTCAGCCCCAGCATTTT	CASSPRGGGQPQHF
TRBD2	TRBV5-4	-	TRBJ2-3	TGTGCCAGCAACCTACTAGCGGGGGGTCGCACAGATACGCAGTATTTT	CASNLLAGGRTDTQYF
-	TRBV29-1	-	TRBJ2-7	TGCAGCGTTGGGGGGGTTAGCTCCTACGAGCAGTACTTC	CSVGGVSSYEQYF
-	TRBV28	-	TRBJ1-2	TGTGCCAGCCGCGAAGGGGTAAACTATGGCTACACCTTC	CASREGVNYGYTF
-	TRBV27	-	TRBJ1-5	TGTGCCAGCAGTTCATCCAATAGCAATCAGCCCCAGCATTTT	CASSSSNSNQPQHF